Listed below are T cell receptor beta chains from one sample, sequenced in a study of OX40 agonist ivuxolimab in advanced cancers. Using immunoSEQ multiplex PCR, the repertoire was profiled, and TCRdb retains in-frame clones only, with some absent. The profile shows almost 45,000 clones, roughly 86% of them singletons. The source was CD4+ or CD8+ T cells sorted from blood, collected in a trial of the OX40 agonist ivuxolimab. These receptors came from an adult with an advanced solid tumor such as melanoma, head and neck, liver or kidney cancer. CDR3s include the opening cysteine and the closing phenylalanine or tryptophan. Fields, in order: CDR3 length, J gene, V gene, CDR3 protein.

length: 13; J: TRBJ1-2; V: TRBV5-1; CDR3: CASSSTGDPGYTF
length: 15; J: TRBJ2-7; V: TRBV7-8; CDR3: CASSLERWDNYEQYF
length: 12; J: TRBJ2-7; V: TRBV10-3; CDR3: CAISHQSNEQYF
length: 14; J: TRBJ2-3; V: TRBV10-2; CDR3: CASNGLAGPDTQYF
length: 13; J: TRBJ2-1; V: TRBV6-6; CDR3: CASSYQGNVEQFF
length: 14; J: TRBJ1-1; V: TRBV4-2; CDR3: CASSQDGGLGEAFF
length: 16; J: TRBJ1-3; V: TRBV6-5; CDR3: CASSYSEGPSGNTIYF
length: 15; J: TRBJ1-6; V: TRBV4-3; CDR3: CASSQGRGHNSPLHF
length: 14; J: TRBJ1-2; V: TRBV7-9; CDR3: CASSLEVRRDLITF
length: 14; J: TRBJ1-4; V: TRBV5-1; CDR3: CASSLRDLNEKLFF
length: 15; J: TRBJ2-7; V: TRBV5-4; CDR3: CASSQDLGGSYEQYF
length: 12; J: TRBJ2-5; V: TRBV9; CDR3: CASSDGEKTQYF
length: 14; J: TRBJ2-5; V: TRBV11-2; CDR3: CASSVSSGQETQYF
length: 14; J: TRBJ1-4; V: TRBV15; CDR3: CATSSNQGNEKLFF
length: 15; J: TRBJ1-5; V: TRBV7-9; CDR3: CASSLGGQGNQPQHF
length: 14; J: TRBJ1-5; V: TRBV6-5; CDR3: CASSPSGGGQPQHF
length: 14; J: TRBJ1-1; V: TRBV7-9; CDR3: CASSGTDPPTEAFF
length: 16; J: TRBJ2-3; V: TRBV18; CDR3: CASSPRSGIDTDTQYF
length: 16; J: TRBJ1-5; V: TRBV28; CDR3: CASSPLQGRSNQPQHF
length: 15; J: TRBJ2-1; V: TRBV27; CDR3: CASTPGGVLNNEQFF
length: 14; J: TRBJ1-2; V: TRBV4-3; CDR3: CASSSEVAEGGYTF
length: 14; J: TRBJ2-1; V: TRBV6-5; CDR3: CASTHSDTGNEQFF
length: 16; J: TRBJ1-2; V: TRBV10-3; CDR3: CAISEFGEDSPNGYTF
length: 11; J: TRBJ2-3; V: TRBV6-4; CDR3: CASSDGSGKYF
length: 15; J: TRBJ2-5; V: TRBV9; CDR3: CASSLWDSLQETQYF
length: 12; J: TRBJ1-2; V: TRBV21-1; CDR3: CASLFGGNGYTF
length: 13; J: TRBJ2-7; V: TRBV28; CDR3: CASSTGRSYEQYF
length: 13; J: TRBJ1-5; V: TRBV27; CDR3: CASSLLHLHPQHF
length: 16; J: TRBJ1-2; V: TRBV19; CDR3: CASSPSTGNFNYGYTF
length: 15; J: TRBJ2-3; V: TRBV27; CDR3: CASSLERGGVDTQYF
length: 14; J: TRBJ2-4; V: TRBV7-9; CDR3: CASSLKFHRDIQYF
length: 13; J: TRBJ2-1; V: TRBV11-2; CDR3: CASSDTNYNEQFF
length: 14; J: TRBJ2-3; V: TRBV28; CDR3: CASSFVLLADTQYF
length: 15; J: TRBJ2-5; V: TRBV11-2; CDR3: CASSSIAAAKETQYF
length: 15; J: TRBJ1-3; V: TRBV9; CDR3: CASSAPTGSRHTIYF
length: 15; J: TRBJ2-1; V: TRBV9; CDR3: CASSPGRGAYNEQFF
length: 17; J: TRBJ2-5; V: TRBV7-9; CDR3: CASSKTTSGGPQETQYF
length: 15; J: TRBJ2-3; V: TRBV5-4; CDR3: CASSLETASTDTQYF
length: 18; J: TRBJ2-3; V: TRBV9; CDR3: CASTLGGGAFYSTDTQYF
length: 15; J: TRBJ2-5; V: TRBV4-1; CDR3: CASSSRGLIQETQYF
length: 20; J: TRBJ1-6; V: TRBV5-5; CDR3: CASSSDRGTSLSSYNSPLHF
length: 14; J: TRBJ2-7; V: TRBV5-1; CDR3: CASSLEQGVYEQYF
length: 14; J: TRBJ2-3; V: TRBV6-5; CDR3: CASSSGQAADTQYF
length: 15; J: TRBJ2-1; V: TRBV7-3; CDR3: CASSFIVGHYNEQFF
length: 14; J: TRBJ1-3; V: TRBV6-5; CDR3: CASSPLRGENTIYF
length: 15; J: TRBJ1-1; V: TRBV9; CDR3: CASSFLRGLSTEAFF
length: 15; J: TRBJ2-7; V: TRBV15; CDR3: CATSRDRGQGGEQYF
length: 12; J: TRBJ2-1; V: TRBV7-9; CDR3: CASSLGQNEQFF
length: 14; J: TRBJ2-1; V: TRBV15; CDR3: CATSREVSRNEQFF
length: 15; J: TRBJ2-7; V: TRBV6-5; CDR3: CASSQNRDNSYEQYF
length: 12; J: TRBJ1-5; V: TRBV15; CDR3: CATSKDNQPQHF
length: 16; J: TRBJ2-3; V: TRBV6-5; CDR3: CASSYSPRAKTDTQYF
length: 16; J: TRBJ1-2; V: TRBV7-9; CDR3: CASSLGYIGEEYGYTF
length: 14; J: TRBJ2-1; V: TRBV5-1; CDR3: CASSPGLSPNEQFF
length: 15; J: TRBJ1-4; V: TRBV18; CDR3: CASSPADTILEKLFF
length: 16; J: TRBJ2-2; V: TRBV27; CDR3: CASSPDYSGVTGELFF
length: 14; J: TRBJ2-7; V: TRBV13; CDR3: CASSPQGQSYEQYF
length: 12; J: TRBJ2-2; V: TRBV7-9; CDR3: CASSSDDGELFF
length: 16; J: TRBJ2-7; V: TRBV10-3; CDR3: CAISESADRGRGEQYF
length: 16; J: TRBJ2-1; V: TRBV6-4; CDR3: CASSLTSGFSYNEQFF